Each of the 20 T cell receptor beta chains below was sequenced from the same sample in a study of control samples from healthy donors and cancer patients. This table comes from immunoSEQ multiplex PCR, and its TCRdb copy is limited to in-frame clones, with some not included. The profile shows fewer than 200,000 clones, over 80% of them singletons. The sample taken for sequencing was blood. These receptors originate from a man aged 18 to 30 in good health.

This sequence joins TRBV5-1 and TRBJ2-2, with 10 bases that match TRBD2. Germline CDR1 and CDR2: SGHRS and YFSETQ. J lost 5 bases, V lost 3 bases, and 4 bases had no gene match. This CDR3 has 15 amino acids. The DNA for the CDR3 is TGCGCCAGCAGCTCCGTAGCGGGGGGAACCGGGGAGCTGTTTTTT. Its protein is CASSSVAGGTGELFF.

This chain links TRBV24-1 with TRBJ2-3; D uncertain. V gave up 3 bases and J gave up 6 bases, with 12 bases separating them. The length of the CDR3 is 14 residues. Germline CDR1 and CDR2: KGHDR and SFDVKD. The CDR3 sequence: CATSDPDRGDTQYF. The CDR3 DNA reads TGTGCCACCAGTGATCCCGATCGTGGGGATACGCAGTATTTT.

In its sample, this clone was seen a few times. CDR3 residues: CASSIGRQGGYNEQFF. The CDR3 region has the DNA TGTGCCAGTAGTATAGGAAGACAGGGAGGGTACAATGAGCAGTTCTTC. This rearrangement joins TRBV19 to TRBJ2-1; D possibly uses TRBD1 or TRBD2 (7 bases each). This CDR3 comprises 16 residues. Deletions cut 1 base from V and 4 bases from J, with 14 bases between. Germline lookup yields CDR1 LNHDA and CDR2 SQIVND (reference sequence).

This sequence joins TRBV18 and TRBJ2-7, with D possibly TRBD2 on 6 matching bases. Germline values: CDR1 KGHSH, CDR2 LQKENI. The CDR3 covers 13 residues. The V end lost 6 bases, the J end lost 6 bases, and 15 bases lay between the germline ends. The DNA for the CDR3 is TGTGCCAGCTCCTCGGGACTCCAGGGCGAGCAGTACTTC. Translated, it gives CASSSGLQGEQYF.

The table lists this clone with a few counts. This sequence joins TRBV2 and TRBJ1-5; D not certain. Germline CDR1 is SNHLY and CDR2 is FYNNEI. With 1 base removed from V and 2 bases from J, the gap between germline ends came to 3 bases. This CDR3 contains 13 residues. The CDR3 loop is CASSEGRNQPQHF. The CDR3 DNA sequence: TGTGCCAGCAGTGAAGGACGCAATCAGCCCCAGCATTTT.

V and J are TRBV5-1 and TRBJ1-6, with D tentatively TRBD1 (6 bases). The V gene's germline CDR1 is SGHRS and CDR2 YFSETQ. Trimming took off 7 bases at V and 6 bases at J, with 11 bases between the two ends. The CDR3 consists of 13 residues. CDR3 in amino acids: CASHRDTNSPLHF. The CDR3 region has the DNA TGCGCCAGCCACCGGGACACTAATTCACCCCTCCACTTT.

The chain employs TRBV10-3 and TRBJ1-5, with D maybe TRBD1 (5 bases). The CDR3 spans 15 residues. Trimming cost V 2 bases and J 0 bases, with 8 bases left between them. The germline V gene has CDR1 ENHRY and CDR2 SYGVKD. The CDR3 DNA sequence: TGTGCCATCAGTGAGGGGGGGAATAGCAATCAGCCCCAGCATTTT. Its protein is CAISEGGNSNQPQHF.

The rearrangement links TRBV18 to TRBJ2-3; D may be TRBD1 (6 bases). V was trimmed by 3 bases and J by 6 bases, leaving 25 bases between them. The CDR3 sequence is 18 residues long. Germline V gene sequence: CDR1 KGHSH, CDR2 LQKENI. The CDR3 DNA is TGTGCCAGCTCACCTCCTAGAACCTCGCTTACAGGGTGGGATACGCAGTATTTT. It codes for CASSPPRTSLTGWDTQYF.

This clone was observed once. The V and J genes are TRBV19 and TRBJ1-2; 10 bases are shared with TRBD1. The CDR3 runs 15 residues. Germline V gives CDR1 LNHDA, CDR2 SQIVND (reference sequence). Losses at the gene ends were 5 bases for V and 2 bases for J; bases not matched to a gene: 5. In DNA, the CDR3 is TGTGCCAGTAGTTCCCCGGGACAGGGGAACTATGGCTACACCTTC. This translates into CASSSPGQGNYGYTF.

This sequence joins TRBV29-1 and TRBJ1-3; D remains unclear. V was cut by 5 bases and J by 0 bases, with 8 bases left in between. Germline V CDR1 and CDR2: SQVTM, ANQGSEA. The CDR3 runs 13 residues. The CDR3 nucleotides are TGCAGCGTTAGCATCTACTCTGGAAACACCATATATTTT. Encoded protein: CSVSIYSGNTIYF.

Only one count was recorded for this clone. The J gene is TRBJ1-2, the V gene TRBV30; TRBD1 aligns across 9 bases. The trim removed 5 bases at V and 2 bases at J, leaving 6 bases unmatched. The germline V gene encodes CDR1 GTSNPN and CDR2 SVGIG (reference sequence). CDR3 size: 14 residues. CDR3 loop: CAWGSDRGNYGYTF. In DNA form, the CDR3 reads TGTGCCTGGGGTTCGGACAGGGGAAACTATGGCTACACCTTC.

The chain links TRBV7-9 to TRBJ2-1; TRBD1 matches at 8 bases. CDR3 length: 14 amino acids. CDR1 is SEHNR, CDR2 FQNEAQ, per germline (reference sequence). J gave up 3 bases and V 3 bases, and 1 base lay outside the gene matches. The CDR3 loop is CASSFGQGYNEQFF. The CDR3 DNA follows: TGTGCCAGCAGCTTCGGACAGGGCTACAATGAGCAGTTCTTC.

The chain couples TRBV9 to TRBJ1-3, with D possibly TRBD1 on 5 matching bases. Trimming removed 0 bases at V and 0 bases at J, with 7 bases between. Germline values: CDR1 SGDLS, CDR2 YYNGEE. The CDR3 contains 15 residues. As DNA, the CDR3 is TGTGCCAGCAGCGTAGCGGGACTCTCTGGAAACACCATATATTTT. Protein sequence: CASSVAGLSGNTIYF.

The chain employs TRBV9 and TRBJ2-3; 8 bases are a match to TRBD2. V lost 3 bases and J lost 5; bases outside the gene matches: 5. Germline V gene data show CDR1 as SGDLS and CDR2 as YYNGEE. CDR3 size: 14 residues. The CDR3 coding sequence is TGTGCCAGCAGCGCGACTAGCGTGGAAGATACGCAGTATTTT. Protein product: CASSATSVEDTQYF. The full variable domain, rest sourced from reference TRBV9 and TRBJ2-3, is DSGVTQTPKHLITATGQRVTLRCSPRSGDLSVYWYQQSLDQGLQFLIQYYNGEERAKGNILERFSAQQFPDLHSELNLSSLELGDSALYFCASSATSVEDTQYFGPGTRLTVL.

The chain links TRBV6-1 to TRBJ1-1; weak D call: TRBD1 (6 bases). The CDR3 has 17 residues. Germline V gives CDR1 MNHNS, CDR2 SASEGT. V lost 3 bases to trimming and J lost 0 bases, with 17 bases between them. CDR3 in amino acids: CASSDRGRMGMNTEAFF. As DNA, the CDR3 is TGTGCCAGCAGTGACAGGGGCCGCATGGGGATGAACACTGAAGCTTTCTTT.

V and J are TRBV5-5 and TRBJ1-2, with unresolved D. This CDR3 has 13 amino acids. V dropped 2 bases and J dropped 8 bases, with 13 bases sitting between them. Germline assignment: CDR1 SGHKS and CDR2 YYEKEE (reference sequence). As DNA, the CDR3 is TGTGCCAGCAGCTTTGATGGAGTAGGCGGCTACACCTTC. This codes for CASSFDGVGGYTF.

The chain joins TRBV5-4 to TRBJ1-2, with a weak D call TRBD1 (6 bases). From germline, CDR1 is SGHNT and CDR2 YYREEE (reference sequence). V gave up 3 bases and J gave up 4 bases, with 19 bases separating them. The length of the CDR3 is 16 residues. CDR3 amino acids: CASSSGVGQTIYGYTF. The CDR3 DNA reads as TGTGCCAGCAGCTCTGGAGTCGGACAGACCATCTATGGCTACACCTTC.

V usage is TRBV12-5 and J usage is TRBJ1-6, with D maybe TRBD1 (5 bases). The CDR3 is made up of 13 amino acids. Germline V gives CDR1 LGHNT, CDR2 FRNRAP. V lost 5 bases and J 7 bases, leaving 9 bases between the germline ends. The chain's CDR3 is CASGGTGNSPLHF. The CDR3 DNA follows: TGTGCTAGTGGTGGGACGGGCAATTCACCCCTCCACTTT. The complete variable domain, with remaining parts taken from reference TRBV12-5 and TRBJ1-6, reads DARVTQTPRHKVTEMGQEVTMRCQPILGHNTVFWYRQTMMQGLELLAYFRNRAPLDDSGMPKDRFSAEMPDATLATLKIQPSEPRDSAVYFCASGGTGNSPLHFGNGTRLTVT.

The chain links TRBV5-1 to TRBJ1-4, with a weak D call TRBD1 (5 bases). The V gene's germline CDR1 is SGHRS and CDR2 YFSETQ. CDR3 length: 15 residues. The ends were cut back, 4 bases at V and 6 bases at J, with 16 bases in the middle. CDR3 in DNA: TGCGCCAGCAGCCCCGGGACGCCCACCTATGAAAAACTGTTTTTT. Its translation: CASSPGTPTYEKLFF.

This clone is a singleton in its sample. V and J are TRBV5-1 and TRBJ1-3, with D possibly being TRBD1 (6 bases). Trimming stripped 1 base from V and 3 bases from J, with 11 bases between. CDR3 length: 15 residues. CDR1 SGHRS and CDR2 YFSETQ come from the germline V gene. CDR3: CASSLIGGGGNTIYF. CDR3 sequence (DNA): TGCGCCAGCAGCTTGATAGGGGGAGGTGGAAACACCATATATTTT.